Presented here are 5 T cell receptor beta chains from one specimen sequenced in a study of blood T cell repertoires in COVID-19. Repertoires were generated with immunoSEQ multiplex PCR, while TCRdb's copy carries only in-frame clones and drops some. Of more than 95,000 clones in the sample, approximately 86% were seen once. Sequences were obtained from peripheral blood. The receptor source for this set is a human donor in a cohort sampled during active COVID-19.

This chain joins TRBV20-1 and TRBJ1-1; 7 positions agree with TRBD1. Looked up from germline, CDR1 is DFQATT and CDR2 is SNEGSKA (reference sequence). V lost 3 bases to trimming and J lost 4 bases; unmatched junction nucleotides: 8. CDR3 size: 14 residues. CDR3 coding DNA: TGCAGTGCTAGTTCTAACAGGGGTCGCACTGAAGCTTTCTTT. It translates to CSASSNRGRTEAFF.

V usage is TRBV6-5 and J usage is TRBJ2-5, with D uncertain. V shed 0 bases and J shed 2 bases, with 10 bases lying between them. The germline CDR1 and CDR2 sequences are MNHEY and SVGAGI. The CDR3 is 15 residues long. CDR3 DNA sequence: TGTGCCAGCAGTTACTCGGTCAGGTCTCAAGAGACCCAGTACTTC. Translating gives CASSYSVRSQETQYF.

V and J are TRBV20-1 and TRBJ2-7, with 8 bases matching TRBD2. The CDR3 is 15 amino acids. Looked up from germline, CDR1 is DFQATT and CDR2 is SNEGSKA (reference sequence). Trimming removed 3 bases from V and 2 bases from J; junction bases left unmatched: 9. In nucleotides, the CDR3 is TGCAGTGCTAGTAATCTCGGGCGGGAGGCCTACGAGCAGTACTTC. Amino acids: CSASNLGREAYEQYF.

The rearrangement joins TRBV9 to TRBJ1-4; D remains unclear. Trimming removed 2 bases at V and 5 bases at J, with 13 bases between. Germline values: CDR1 SGDLS, CDR2 YYNGEE. The CDR3 has 15 residues. CDR3 region: CASSVGSGLNEKLFF. Here the CDR3 DNA reads TGTGCCAGCAGCGTTGGGAGCGGACTAAATGAAAAACTGTTTTTT.

This clone was recorded only once. This sequence joins TRBV5-1 and TRBJ2-1; TRBD2 matches at 12 bases. There are 17 residues in the CDR3. J lost 8 bases, V lost 4 bases, and 13 bases had no gene match. CDR1 and CDR2 from the germline V gene are SGHRS and YFSETQ. CDR3 amino acids: CASSTSTGTSGSHEQFF. The CDR3 nucleotides are TGCGCCAGCAGCACCAGTACCGGGACTAGCGGGTCCCATGAGCAGTTCTTC.